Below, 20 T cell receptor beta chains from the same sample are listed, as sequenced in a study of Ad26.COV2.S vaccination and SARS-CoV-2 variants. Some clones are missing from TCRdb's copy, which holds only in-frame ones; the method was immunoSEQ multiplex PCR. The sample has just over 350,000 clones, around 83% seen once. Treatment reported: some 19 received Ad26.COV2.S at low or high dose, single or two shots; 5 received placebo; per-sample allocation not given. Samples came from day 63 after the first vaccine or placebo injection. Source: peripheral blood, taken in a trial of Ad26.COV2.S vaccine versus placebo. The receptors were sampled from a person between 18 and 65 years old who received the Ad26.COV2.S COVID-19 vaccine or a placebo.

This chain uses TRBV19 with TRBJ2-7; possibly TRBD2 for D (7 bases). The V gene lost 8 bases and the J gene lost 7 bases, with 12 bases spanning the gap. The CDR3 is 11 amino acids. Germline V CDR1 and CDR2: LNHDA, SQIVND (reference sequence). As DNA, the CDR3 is TGTGCCAGTGCGGGGGCCCGGGAGCAGTACTTC. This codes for CASAGAREQYF.

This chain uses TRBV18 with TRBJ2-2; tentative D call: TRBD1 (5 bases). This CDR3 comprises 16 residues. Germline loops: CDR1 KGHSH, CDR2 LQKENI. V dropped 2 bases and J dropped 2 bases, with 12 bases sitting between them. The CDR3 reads CASSPSGKVNTGELFF. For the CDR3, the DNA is TGTGCCAGCTCACCATCAGGGAAGGTCAACACCGGGGAGCTGTTTTTT.

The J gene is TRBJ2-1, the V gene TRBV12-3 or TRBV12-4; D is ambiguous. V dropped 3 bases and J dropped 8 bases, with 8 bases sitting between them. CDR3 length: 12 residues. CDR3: CASSFVWDEQFF. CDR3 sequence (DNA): TGTGCCAGCAGTTTCGTATGGGATGAGCAGTTCTTC.

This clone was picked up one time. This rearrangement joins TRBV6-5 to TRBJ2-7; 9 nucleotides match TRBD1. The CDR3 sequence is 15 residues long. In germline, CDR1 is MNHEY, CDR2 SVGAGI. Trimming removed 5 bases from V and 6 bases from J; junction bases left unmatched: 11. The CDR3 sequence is CASSPSGTGIGEQYF. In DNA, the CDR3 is TGTGCCAGCAGTCCCTCCGGGACAGGGATAGGCGAGCAGTACTTC.

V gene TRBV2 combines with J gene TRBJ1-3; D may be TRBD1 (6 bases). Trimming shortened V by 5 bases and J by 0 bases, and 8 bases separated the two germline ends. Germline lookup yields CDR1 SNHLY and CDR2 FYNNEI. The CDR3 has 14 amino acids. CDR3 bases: TGTGCCAGCAGTAACAGGGACTCTGGAAACACCATATATTTT. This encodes CASSNRDSGNTIYF.

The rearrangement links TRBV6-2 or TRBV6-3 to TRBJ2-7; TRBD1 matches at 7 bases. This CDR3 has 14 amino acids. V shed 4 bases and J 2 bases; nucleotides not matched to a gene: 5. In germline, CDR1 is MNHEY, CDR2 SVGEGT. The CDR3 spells CASSSGTETYEQYF. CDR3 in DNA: TGTGCCAGCAGTTCCGGGACAGAGACCTACGAGCAGTACTTC.

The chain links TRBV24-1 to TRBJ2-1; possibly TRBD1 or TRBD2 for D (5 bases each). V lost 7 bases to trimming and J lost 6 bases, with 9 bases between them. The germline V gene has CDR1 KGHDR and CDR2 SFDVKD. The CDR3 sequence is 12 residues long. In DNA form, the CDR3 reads TGTGCCACCAGCCGGGGCTCCAATGAGCAGTTCTTC. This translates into CATSRGSNEQFF.

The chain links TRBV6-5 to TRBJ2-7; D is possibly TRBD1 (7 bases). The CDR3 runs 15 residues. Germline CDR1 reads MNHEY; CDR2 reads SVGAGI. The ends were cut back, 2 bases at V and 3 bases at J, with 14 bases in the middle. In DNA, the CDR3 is TGTGCCAGCAGTTACAGACAGGGAGGTTACTACGAGCAGTACTTC. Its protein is CASSYRQGGYYEQYF.

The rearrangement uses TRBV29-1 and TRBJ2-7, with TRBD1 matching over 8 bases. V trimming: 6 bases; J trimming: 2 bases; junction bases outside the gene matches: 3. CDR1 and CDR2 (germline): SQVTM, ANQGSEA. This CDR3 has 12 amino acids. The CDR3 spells CSVGQATYEQYF. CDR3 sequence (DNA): TGCAGCGTGGGACAGGCCACCTACGAGCAGTACTTC.

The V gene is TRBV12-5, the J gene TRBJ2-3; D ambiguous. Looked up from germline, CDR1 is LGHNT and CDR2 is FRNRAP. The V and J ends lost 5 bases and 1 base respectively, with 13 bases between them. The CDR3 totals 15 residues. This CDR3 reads CASGAGLAGTDTQYF. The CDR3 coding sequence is TGTGCTAGTGGTGCAGGTCTGGCGGGCACAGATACGCAGTATTTT.

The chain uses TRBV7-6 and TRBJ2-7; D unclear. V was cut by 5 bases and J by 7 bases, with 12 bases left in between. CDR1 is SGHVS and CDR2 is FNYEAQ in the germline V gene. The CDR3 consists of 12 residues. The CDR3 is CASSQVSMEQYF. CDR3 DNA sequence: TGTGCCAGCAGCCAAGTCTCGATGGAGCAGTACTTC.

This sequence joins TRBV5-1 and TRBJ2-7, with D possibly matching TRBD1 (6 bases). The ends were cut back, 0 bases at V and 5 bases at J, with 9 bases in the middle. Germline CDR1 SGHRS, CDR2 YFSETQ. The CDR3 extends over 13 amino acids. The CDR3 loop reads CASSLGRGDEQYF. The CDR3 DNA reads TGCGCCAGCAGCTTGGGCAGGGGCGACGAGCAGTACTTC.

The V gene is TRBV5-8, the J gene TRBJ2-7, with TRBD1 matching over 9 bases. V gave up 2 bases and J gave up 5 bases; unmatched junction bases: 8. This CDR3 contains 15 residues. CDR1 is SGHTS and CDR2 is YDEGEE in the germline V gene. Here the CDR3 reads CASSFPTGGKNEQYF. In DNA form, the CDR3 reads TGTGCCAGCAGCTTCCCGACAGGGGGGAAGAACGAGCAGTACTTC.

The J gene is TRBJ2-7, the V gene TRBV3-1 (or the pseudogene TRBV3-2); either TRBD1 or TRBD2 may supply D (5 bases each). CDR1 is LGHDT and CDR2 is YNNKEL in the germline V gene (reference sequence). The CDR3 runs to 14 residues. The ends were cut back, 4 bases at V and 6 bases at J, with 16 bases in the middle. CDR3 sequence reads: CASSLSGGPSEQYF. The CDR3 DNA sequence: TGTGCCAGCAGCCTGAGTGGGGGTCCCAGCGAGCAGTACTTC.

CDR3 DNA: TGTGCCAGCAGCAAAGCTAAACCGGGACAGGGAATGGTTCTCGACTACGAGCAGTACTTC. Residues: CASSKAKPGQGMVLDYEQYF. V is TRBV21-1 and J is TRBJ2-7; TRBD1, the table's D call, lacks a check against the DNA. TRBV21-1 represents a pseudogene. The CDR3 is made up of 20 amino acids.

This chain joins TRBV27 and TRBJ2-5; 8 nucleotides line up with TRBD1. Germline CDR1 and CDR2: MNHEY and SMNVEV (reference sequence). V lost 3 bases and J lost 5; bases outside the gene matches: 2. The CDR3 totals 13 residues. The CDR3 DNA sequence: TGTGCCAGCAGTTTCAGGGGGCTGGAGACCCAGTACTTC. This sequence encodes CASSFRGLETQYF.

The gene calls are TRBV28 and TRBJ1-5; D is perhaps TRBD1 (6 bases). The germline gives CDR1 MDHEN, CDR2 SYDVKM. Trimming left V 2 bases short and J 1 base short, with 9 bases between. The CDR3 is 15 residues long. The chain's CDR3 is CASSLTGLSNQPQHF. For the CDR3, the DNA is TGTGCCAGCAGTTTAACAGGGTTGAGCAATCAGCCCCAGCATTTT.

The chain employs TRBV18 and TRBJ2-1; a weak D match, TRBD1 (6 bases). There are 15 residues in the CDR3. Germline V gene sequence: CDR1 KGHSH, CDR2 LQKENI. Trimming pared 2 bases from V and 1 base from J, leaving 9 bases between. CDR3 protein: CASSPTGLSYNEQFF. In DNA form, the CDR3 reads TGTGCCAGCTCACCAACAGGGCTTTCCTACAATGAGCAGTTCTTC. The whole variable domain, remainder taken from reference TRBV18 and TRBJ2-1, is NAGVMQNPRHLVRRRGQEARLRCSPMKGHSHVYWYRQLPEEGLKFMVYLQKENIIDESGMPKERFSAEFPKEGPSILRIQQVVRGDSAAYFCASSPTGLSYNEQFFGPGTRLTVL.

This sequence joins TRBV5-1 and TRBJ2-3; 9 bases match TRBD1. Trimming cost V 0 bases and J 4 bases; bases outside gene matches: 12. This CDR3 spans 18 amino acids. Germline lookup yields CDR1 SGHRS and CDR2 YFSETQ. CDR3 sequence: CASSLGLGTGFYPDTQYF. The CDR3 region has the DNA TGCGCCAGCAGCTTGGGGCTCGGGACAGGGTTTTACCCAGATACGCAGTATTTT.

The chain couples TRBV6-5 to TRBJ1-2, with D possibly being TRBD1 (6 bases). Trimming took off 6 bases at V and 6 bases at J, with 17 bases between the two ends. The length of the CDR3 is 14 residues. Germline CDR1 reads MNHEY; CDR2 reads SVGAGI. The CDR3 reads CASRPPGQPNGYTF. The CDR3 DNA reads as TGTGCCAGCAGACCGCCGGGACAACCCAATGGCTACACCTTC.